Listed here are 15 T cell receptor beta chains from one sample, sequenced in a study of T cell changes during pregnancy in multiple sclerosis. Only in-frame clones appear in the TCRdb table, and some are missing; sequencing was by immunoSEQ multiplex PCR. This table has 40,000 to 65,000 clones, around 92% appearing once. The sequences come from CD4+ T cells from peripheral blood mononuclear cells, collected in the third trimester of pregnancy. The origin of the receptors is a female donor with multiple sclerosis, enrolled in a pregnancy study.

The chain links TRBV11-3 to TRBJ1-1; 7 nucleotides match TRBD1. The J segment lost 3 bases and the V segment lost 0 bases, leaving 4 bases of the junction unmatched. Per germline, CDR1 SGHNT and CDR2 YENEEA. The CDR3 contains 15 residues. In DNA form, the CDR3 reads TGTGCCAGCAGCTTAGATGGTGGGACAGACACTGAAGCTTTCTTT. It encodes CASSLDGGTDTEAFF.

This clone has only one observation. The chain is built from TRBV11-1 and TRBJ1-6, with 7 bases matching TRBD1. V shed 6 bases, J shed 10 bases, and the junction held 6 bases outside the gene matches. Germline V gives CDR1 SGHAT, CDR2 FQDESV (reference sequence). The CDR3 length is 13 residues. CDR3 bases: TGTGCCAGCAGATTAACAGGGGAATCACCCCTCCACTTT. This translates into CASRLTGESPLHF.

V is TRBV7-2 and J is TRBJ2-3; 12 nucleotides agree with TRBD2. The CDR3 extends over 17 amino acids. Germline CDR1 reads SGHTA; CDR2 reads FQGNSA. The junction had 12 bases not matched to a gene; V was cut back by 5 bases and J by 6 bases. CDR3: CASSPSPSGGAQDTQYF. The DNA for the CDR3 is TGTGCCAGCAGCCCTAGTCCTAGCGGGGGGGCCCAGGATACGCAGTATTTT.

V gene TRBV5-1 combines with J gene TRBJ2-2; D gene ambiguous. Germline V CDR1 and CDR2: SGHRS, YFSETQ. The CDR3 covers 14 residues. The ends were cut back, 5 bases at V and 5 bases at J, with 13 bases in the middle. CDR3 bases: TGCGCCAGCAGTTTACTCCCCGCGACCGGGGAGCTGTTTTTT. This gives the protein CASSLLPATGELFF. Combining the CDR3 with reference TRBV5-1 and TRBJ2-2 gives the whole variable domain KAGVTQTPRYLIKTRGQQVTLSCSPISGHRSVSWYQQTPGQGLQFLFEYFSETQRNKGNFPGRFSGRQFSNSRSEMNVSTLELGDSALYLCASSLLPATGELFFGEGSRLTVL.

The V call is TRBV25-1, the J call TRBJ1-2; perhaps TRBD1 as D (6 bases). With 6 bases removed from V and 3 bases from J, the gap between germline ends came to 14 bases. The CDR3 is 14 amino acids. CDR1 and CDR2 (germline): MGHDK, SYGVNS. The CDR3 DNA sequence: TGTGCCAGCAGGGGGTTGGGGGCCTACTATGGCTACACCTTC. It specifies CASRGLGAYYGYTF.

This chain joins TRBV30 and TRBJ1-4; D not certain. The CDR3 is 12 residues long. The germline V gene encodes CDR1 GTSNPN and CDR2 SVGIG (reference sequence). Trimming took off 4 bases at V and 5 bases at J, with 8 bases between the two ends. CDR3 nucleotide sequence: TGTGCCTGGACAGTTCAGAATGAAAAACTGTTTTTT. Encoded protein: CAWTVQNEKLFF.

V and J are TRBV5-4 and TRBJ1-2, with 7 positions matching TRBD1. Looked up from germline, CDR1 is SGHNT and CDR2 is YYREEE (reference sequence). This CDR3 region has 15 residues. Trimming removed 6 bases from V and 5 bases from J; junction bases left unmatched: 13. In DNA, the CDR3 is TGTGCCAGCACCTTATGGACCGGGACAGAGTATGGCTACACCTTC. Its translation: CASTLWTGTEYGYTF.

The chain carries TRBV13 and TRBJ1-4; 8 nucleotides agree with TRBD1. V was pared by 4 bases and J by 7 bases, with 8 bases of the junction left unmatched. The CDR3 is 15 amino acids. Per germline, CDR1 PRHDT and CDR2 FYEKMQ (reference sequence). The CDR3 DNA reads as TGTGCCAGCAGCTCGAGACAGGGGTGGGCTGAAAAACTGTTTTTT. The encoded protein is CASSSRQGWAEKLFF.

This chain uses TRBV19 with TRBJ2-1; TRBD2 is a possible D gene (7 bases). The CDR3 contains 15 residues. V was shortened by 0 bases and J by 5 bases, with 11 bases between the two germline ends. Per the germline V gene, CDR1 is LNHDA and CDR2 is SQIVND (reference sequence). DNA of the CDR3: TGTGCCAGTAGTATAGACGGGGGGCCTAACAATGAGCAGTTCTTC. Translation gives CASSIDGGPNNEQFF.

This rearrangement joins TRBV6-1 to TRBJ1-5; D unresolved. There are 16 residues in the CDR3. V was clipped by 4 bases and J by 0 bases, with 13 bases between them. CDR1 and CDR2 from the germline V gene are MNHNS and SASEGT. The CDR3 DNA reads TGTGCCAGCAGTGGGCAGGCCCCCAATAGCAATCAGCCCCAGCATTTT. Its translation is CASSGQAPNSNQPQHF.

The V and J genes are TRBV6-6 and TRBJ2-5, with TRBD2 identical over 13 bases. CDR1 MNHNY and CDR2 SVGAGI come from the germline V gene (reference sequence). The V gene end was trimmed by 5 bases and the J gene end by 5 bases; junction bases not matched to a gene: 5. The CDR3 length is 15 residues. The CDR3, as DNA: TGTGCCAGCAGTGGGACTAGCGGGGCCCGCGAGACCCAGTACTTC. It specifies CASSGTSGARETQYF.

In this sample, this clone turned up a few times. The J gene is TRBJ1-1, the V gene TRBV30, with 8 bases that match TRBD1. The CDR3 is made up of 15 amino acids. Losses at the gene ends were 2 bases for V and 0 bases for J; bases not matched to a gene: 5. Germline-derived CDR1 and CDR2 are GTSNPN and SVGIG (reference sequence). The CDR3 DNA is TGTGCCTGGAGTAAGACAGGGGCTATGAACACTGAAGCTTTCTTT. Translation gives CAWSKTGAMNTEAFF.

J is TRBJ2-7 and V is TRBV5-4; TRBD1 might be the D (6 bases). Deletions cut 4 bases from V and 2 bases from J, with 16 bases between. Germline values: CDR1 SGHNT, CDR2 YYREEE (reference sequence). The CDR3 is 15 amino acids. In DNA, the CDR3 is TGTGCCAGCAGCCTTGGGAGCCAGGGGCCCTACGAGCAGTACTTC. Protein product: CASSLGSQGPYEQYF.

This clone was observed a handful of times. V and J are TRBV6-6 and TRBJ2-7, with 8 bases lining up with TRBD1. V was clipped by 11 bases and J by 3 bases; unmatched bases: 6. The CDR3 is made up of 12 amino acids. Germline values: CDR1 MNHNY, CDR2 SVGAGI (reference sequence). CDR3 region: CAAGDRNYEQYF. As DNA, the CDR3 is TGTGCCGCCGGGGACAGGAACTACGAGCAGTACTTC.

The gene calls are TRBV19 and TRBJ1-5; 8 bases fit TRBD1. Germline values: CDR1 LNHDA, CDR2 SQIVND (reference sequence). V lost 6 bases to trimming and J lost 3 bases; unmatched junction nucleotides: 7. The CDR3 covers 15 residues. DNA of the CDR3: TGTGCCAGTAGCACCGACAGGGGTGACAATCAGCCCCAGCATTTT. Protein: CASSTDRGDNQPQHF.